A selection of T cell receptor beta chains follows, all from one sample in a study of blood T cell repertoires in COVID-19. Clones were read by immunoSEQ multiplex PCR, and TCRdb kept only the in-frame ones, dropping some. Of about 360,000 clones in the sample, around 87% were seen once. The sample comprised peripheral blood. Source of these receptors: a human donor in a cohort sampled during active COVID-19. CDR3s include the opening cysteine and the closing phenylalanine or tryptophan. A D gene is named only where the DNA matches it firmly. Clone size, where shown, is once, few, many, or a class for clones that have expanded.

>TRBJ1-4|-|-|TRBV7-9
TGTGCCAGCAGCTTAGCAGACAGCTCTGGGGAAAAACTGTTTTTT
CASSLADSSGEKLFF
>TRBJ2-1|-|-|TRBV18
TGTGCCAGCTCAGCCGGGACAAACAATGAGCAGTTCTTC
CASSAGTNNEQFF
>TRBJ1-1|-|TRBD1|TRBV5-5
TGTGCCAGCAGCTTGTTGTTTCAGGGGGATACTGAAGCTTTCTTT
CASSLLFQGDTEAFF
>TRBJ1-2|few|TRBD1|TRBV7-9
TGTGCCAGCAGCACGGGAGGGGGCGTAAACTATGGCTACACCTTC
CASSTGGGVNYGYTF
>TRBJ1-3|-|-|TRBV28
TGTGCCAGCAGTTTTCAGGGTGGAAACACCATATATTTT
CASSFQGGNTIYF
>TRBJ1-4|once|TRBD1|TRBV5-5
TGTGCCAGCAGCTTGACAGGGGGATTAGATGAAAAACTGTTTTTT
CASSLTGGLDEKLFF
>TRBJ2-1|-|TRBD2|TRBV5-1
TGCGCCAGCAGCAGGGATGGGACTAGCGGGAGTTATGAGCAGTTCTTC
CASSRDGTSGSYEQFF
>TRBJ1-6|once|-|TRBV6-5
TGTGCCAGCACCTCGGGACAAGATAATTCACCCCTCCACTTT
CASTSGQDNSPLHF
>TRBJ2-3|-|TRBD1|TRBV27
TGTGCCAGCAGTTTACGTACCCCGGGACAGGCTTTACTTACCCCCACAGATACGCAGTATTTT
CASSLRTPGQALLTPTDTQYF
>TRBJ2-5|few|TRBD1|TRBV6-5
TGTGCCAGCAGACCCACAGGGGGCCAAGAGACCCAGTACTTC
CASRPTGGQETQYF
>TRBJ1-3|-|-|TRBV21-1
TGTGCCAGCAGCAAAGTATCTTGTAGGGGGCCCGGAAACACCATATATTTT
CASSKVSCRGPGNTIYF
>TRBJ2-7|-|TRBD2|TRBV11-2
TGTGCCAGCAGCTCCTCCGGGAGGGTGGAGCAGTACTTC
CASSSSGRVEQYF
>TRBJ1-4|-|-|TRBV11-2
TGTGCCAGCAGCTTACAGGGCCGGGTTGAAAAACTGTTTTTT
CASSLQGRVEKLFF
>TRBJ1-2|-|TRBD1|TRBV29-1
TGCAGCGTTCCTGCACGACAGGGAGGCTACACCTTC
CSVPARQGGYTF
>TRBJ2-1|once|-|TRBV11-2
TGTGCCAGCAGCAGTGTCTTTGGAGGCTACAATGAGCAGTTCTTC
CASSSVFGGYNEQFF
>TRBJ2-2|-|-|TRBV15
TGTGCCACCAGCAGAGGCAGGGAAACCGGGGAGCTGTTTTTT
CATSRGRETGELFF
>TRBJ2-3|-|TRBD1|TRBV30
TGTGCCTCCTACCAGGGGGCGCGGGCAGATACGCAGTATTTT
CASYQGARADTQYF
>TRBJ2-7|-|-|TRBV5-4
TGTGCCAGCAGCTCCATCAACGAGCAGTACTTC
CASSSINEQYF
>TRBJ1-4|once|-|TRBV4-1
TGCGCCAGCAGCCAAGATCTGGGGCGGAATGAAAAACTGTTTTTT
CASSQDLGRNEKLFF
>TRBJ2-7|once|TRBD1|TRBV29-1
TGCAGCGTTGGGGACAGGTTAGTCCACGAGCAGTACTTC
CSVGDRLVHEQYF
>TRBJ1-2|-|-|TRBV6-5
TGTGCCAGCAGTTCCTCTATGACGACTCCCCGAGGCTACACCTTC
CASSSSMTTPRGYTF
>TRBJ2-6|-|-|TRBV5-8
TGTGCCAGCAGCTCGGATCCACAGGGTTCCTGGTCTGGGGCCAACGTCCTGACTTTC
CASSSDPQGSWSGANVLTF
>TRBJ2-2|-|TRBD1|TRBV28
TGTGCCAGCAGTTCCGACAGGGGGTCTAACACCGGGGAGCTGTTTTTT
CASSSDRGSNTGELFF
>TRBJ2-6|few|-|TRBV9
TGTGCCAGCAGCCCCCCCGGGGCTGGGGCCAACGTCCTGACTTTC
CASSPPGAGANVLTF
>TRBJ2-1|-|TRBD2|TRBV5-6
TGTGCCAGCAGCTCCCCCAGACTAGCGGGAGTGACGAATGAGCAGTTCTTC
CASSSPRLAGVTNEQFF
>TRBJ2-7|few|-|TRBV27
TGTGCCAGCAGTTTTCTGGGGGGAGCCTACGAGCAGTACTTC
CASSFLGGAYEQYF
>TRBJ2-3|-|-|TRBV7-8
TGTGCCAGCAGCTTCTTCAGGCAGAGAGATACGCAGTATTTT
CASSFFRQRDTQYF
>TRBJ1-2|-|-|TRBV12-3/TRBV12-4
TGTGCCAGCAGCCCCCCTGGGGGGAATGGCTACACCTTC
CASSPPGGNGYTF
>TRBJ2-7|once|-|TRBV28
TGTGCCAGCAGTCCCGGGAGTTGGGAGCAGTACTTC
CASSPGSWEQYF
>TRBJ2-2|-|TRBD2|TRBV7-9
TGTGCCAGCAGCCATGGGACTAGCGGGACCGGGGAGCTGTTTTTT
CASSHGTSGTGELFF
>TRBJ2-7|-|-|TRBV5-1
TGCGCCAGCAGTCCCGACATAAATTCCTACGAGCAGTACTTC
CASSPDINSYEQYF
>TRBJ2-5|-|-|TRBV5-1
TGCGCCAGCAGCTCACAAGAGACCCAGTACTTC
CASSSQETQYF
>TRBJ1-4|-|-|TRBV18
TGTGCCAGCTCACTCGAGAGACAGAACAATGAAAAACTGTTTTTT
CASSLERQNNEKLFF
>TRBJ2-1|-|TRBD2|TRBV5-1
TGCGCCAGCAGCTTAAGCGGGAGGGAGAATGAGCAGTTCTTC
CASSLSGRENEQFF
>TRBJ2-5|-|-|TRBV5-1
TGCGCCAGCAGCTTTAATCCGGGACAAGAGACCCAGTACTTC
CASSFNPGQETQYF